This T cell receptor (beta chain) appears in the sequencing data of a study of T cell responses to AZD1222 COVID-19 vaccine. Whole-study findings and limits: Most donors were white British, females outnumbered males, and clonal diversity was possibly underestimated.

Produced via immunoSEQ multiplex PCR; TCRdb's table is partial and in-frame only. The sample shows about 260,000 clones, roughly 93% of them seen only once. Note on this clone: The antigen is unknown.

The V end was cut by 1 base, the J end by 1 base, with 7 bases between. Germline V CDR1 and CDR2: MGHRA, YSYEKL. This CDR3 comprises 14 residues. The sequence derives from an adult in good health. Sequences were derived from peripheral blood, sampled on day 0 of AZD1222 vaccination. This chain joins TRBV4-1 and TRBJ1-1; no clear D gene. The DNA for the CDR3 is TGCGCCAGCAGCCAAGCCCAGACGAACACTGAAGCTTTCTTT. Its translation is CASSQAQTNTEAFF.